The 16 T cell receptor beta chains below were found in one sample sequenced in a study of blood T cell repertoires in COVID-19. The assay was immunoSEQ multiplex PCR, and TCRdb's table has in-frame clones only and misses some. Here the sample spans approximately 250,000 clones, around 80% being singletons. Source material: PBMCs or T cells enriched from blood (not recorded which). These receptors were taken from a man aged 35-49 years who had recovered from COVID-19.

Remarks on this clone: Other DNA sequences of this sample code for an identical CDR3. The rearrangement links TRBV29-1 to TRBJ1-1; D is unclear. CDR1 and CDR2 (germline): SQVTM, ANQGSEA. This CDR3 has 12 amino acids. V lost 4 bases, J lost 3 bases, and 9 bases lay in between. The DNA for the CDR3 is TGCAGCGTTGGAGGGTTGGACACTGAAGCTTTCTTT. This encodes CSVGGLDTEAFF.

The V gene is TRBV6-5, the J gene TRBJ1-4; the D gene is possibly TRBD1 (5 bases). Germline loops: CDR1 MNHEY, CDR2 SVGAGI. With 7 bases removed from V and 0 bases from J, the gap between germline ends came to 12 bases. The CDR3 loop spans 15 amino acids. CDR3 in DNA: TGTGCCAGCAAGTCCTCAGGGCCAACTAATGAAAAACTGTTTTTT. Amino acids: CASKSSGPTNEKLFF.

CDR3 sequence: CASSQTLAGKFYNEQFF. The CDR3 region has the DNA TGTGCCAGCAGCCAGACACTAGCGGGGAAATTCTACAATGAGCAGTTCTTC. The V and J genes are TRBV14 and TRBJ2-1; 10 bases agree with TRBD2. CDR1 SGHDN and CDR2 FVKESK come from the germline V gene. The V gene end was trimmed by 3 bases and the J gene end by 3 bases; junction bases not matched to a gene: 8. This CDR3 comprises 17 residues.

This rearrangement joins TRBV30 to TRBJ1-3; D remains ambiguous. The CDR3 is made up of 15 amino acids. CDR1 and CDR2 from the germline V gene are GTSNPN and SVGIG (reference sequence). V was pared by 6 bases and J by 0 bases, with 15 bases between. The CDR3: CACQFMWSSGNTIYF. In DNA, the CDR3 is TGTGCCTGTCAGTTCATGTGGAGCTCTGGAAACACCATATATTTT.

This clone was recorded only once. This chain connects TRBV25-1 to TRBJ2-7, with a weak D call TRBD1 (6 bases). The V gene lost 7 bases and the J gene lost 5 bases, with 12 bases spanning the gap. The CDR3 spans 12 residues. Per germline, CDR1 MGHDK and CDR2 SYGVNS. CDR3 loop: CASNRDTNEQYF. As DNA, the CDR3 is TGTGCCAGCAATAGGGACACTAACGAGCAGTACTTC.

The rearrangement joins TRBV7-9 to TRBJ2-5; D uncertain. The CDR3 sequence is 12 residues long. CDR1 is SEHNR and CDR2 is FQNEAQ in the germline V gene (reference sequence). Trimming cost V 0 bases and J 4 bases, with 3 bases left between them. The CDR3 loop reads CASSLARETQYF. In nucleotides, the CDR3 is TGTGCCAGCAGCTTAGCGCGAGAGACCCAGTACTTC. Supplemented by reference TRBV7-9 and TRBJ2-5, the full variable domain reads DTGVSQNPRHKITKRGQNVTFRCDPISEHNRLYWYRQTLGQGPEFLTYFQNEAQLEKSRLLSDRFSAERPKGSFSTLEIQRTEQGDSAMYLCASSLARETQYFGPGTRLLVL.

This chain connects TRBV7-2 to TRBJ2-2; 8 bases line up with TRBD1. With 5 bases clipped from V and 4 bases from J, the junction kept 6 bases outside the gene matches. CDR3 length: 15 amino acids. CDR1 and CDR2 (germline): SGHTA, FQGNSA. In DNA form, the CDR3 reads TGTGCCAGCAGCGCTAGACAGGGGAGCACCGGGGAGCTGTTTTTT. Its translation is CASSARQGSTGELFF. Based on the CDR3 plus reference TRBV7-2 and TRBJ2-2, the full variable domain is GAGVSQSPSNKVTEKGKDVELRCDPISGHTALYWYRQSLGQGLEFLIYFQGNSAPDKSGLPSDRFSAERTGGSVSTLTIQRTQQEDSAVYLCASSARQGSTGELFFGEGSRLTVL.

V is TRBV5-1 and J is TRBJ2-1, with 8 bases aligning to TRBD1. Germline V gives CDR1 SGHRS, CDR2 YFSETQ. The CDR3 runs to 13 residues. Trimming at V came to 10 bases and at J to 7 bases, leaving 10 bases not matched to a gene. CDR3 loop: CAEVGQGVNEQFF. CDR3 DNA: TGCGCCGAAGTCGGACAGGGAGTAAATGAGCAGTTCTTC.

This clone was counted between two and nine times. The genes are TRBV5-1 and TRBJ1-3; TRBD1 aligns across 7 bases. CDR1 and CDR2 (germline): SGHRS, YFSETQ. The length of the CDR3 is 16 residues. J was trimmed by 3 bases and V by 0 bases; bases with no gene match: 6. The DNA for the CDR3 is TGCGCCAGCAGCTTGGCCTACAGGGGCAGTGGAAACACCATATATTTT. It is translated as CASSLAYRGSGNTIYF.

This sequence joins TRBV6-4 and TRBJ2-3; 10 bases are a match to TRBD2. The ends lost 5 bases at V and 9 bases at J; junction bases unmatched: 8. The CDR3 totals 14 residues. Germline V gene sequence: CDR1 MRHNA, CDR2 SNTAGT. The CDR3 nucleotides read TGTGCCAGCAGTATGGAAGGGACTAGCGACACGCAGTATTTT. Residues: CASSMEGTSDTQYF.

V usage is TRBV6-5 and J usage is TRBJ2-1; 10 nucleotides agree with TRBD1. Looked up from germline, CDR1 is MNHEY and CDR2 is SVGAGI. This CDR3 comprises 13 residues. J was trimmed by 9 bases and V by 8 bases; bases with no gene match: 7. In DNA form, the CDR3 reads TGTGCCAGCCGCCGGGACAGGGGTACTGAGCAGTTCTTC. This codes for CASRRDRGTEQFF.

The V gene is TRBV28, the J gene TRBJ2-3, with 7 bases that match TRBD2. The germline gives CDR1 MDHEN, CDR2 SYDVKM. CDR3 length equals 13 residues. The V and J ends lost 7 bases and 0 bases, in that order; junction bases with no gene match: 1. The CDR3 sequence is CASTAGSTDTQYF. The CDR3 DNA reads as TGTGCCAGCACAGCGGGGAGCACAGATACGCAGTATTTT.

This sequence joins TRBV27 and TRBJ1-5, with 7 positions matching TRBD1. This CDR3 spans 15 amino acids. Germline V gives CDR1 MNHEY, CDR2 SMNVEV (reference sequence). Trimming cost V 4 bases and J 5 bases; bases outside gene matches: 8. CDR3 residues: CASSSSRQGHQPQHF. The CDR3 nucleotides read TGTGCCAGCAGTTCATCCCGACAGGGCCATCAGCCCCAGCATTTT.

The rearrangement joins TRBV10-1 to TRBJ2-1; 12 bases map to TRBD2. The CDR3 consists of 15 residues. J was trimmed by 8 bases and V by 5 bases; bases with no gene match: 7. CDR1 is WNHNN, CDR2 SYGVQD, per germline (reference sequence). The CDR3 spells CASSPTSGRRYEQFF. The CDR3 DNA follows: TGCGCCAGCAGTCCCACTAGCGGGAGGAGATATGAGCAGTTCTTC.

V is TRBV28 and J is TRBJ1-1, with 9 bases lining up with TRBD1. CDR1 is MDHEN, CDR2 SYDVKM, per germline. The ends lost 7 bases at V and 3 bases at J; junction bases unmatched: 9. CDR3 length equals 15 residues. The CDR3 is CASNEPQGAYTEAFF. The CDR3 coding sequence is TGTGCCAGCAACGAACCACAGGGGGCGTACACTGAAGCTTTCTTT.

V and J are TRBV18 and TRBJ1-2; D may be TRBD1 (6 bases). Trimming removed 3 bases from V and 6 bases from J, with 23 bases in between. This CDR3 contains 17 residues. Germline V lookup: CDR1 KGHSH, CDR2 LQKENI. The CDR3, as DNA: TGTGCCAGCTCACCCTTCGTGGCAGGGGCCAGATCGGATGGCTACACCTTC. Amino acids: CASSPFVAGARSDGYTF.